The 9 T cell receptor beta chains below were found in one sample sequenced in a study of radiotherapy plus CTLA-4 blockade in lung cancer. The data were produced by immunoSEQ multiplex PCR, yet TCRdb's version contains in-frame clones alone and is incomplete. The sample carries 58,000 or so clones, over 75% recorded once. The sequences come from peripheral blood, collected from a patient treated with radiotherapy plus ipilimumab. The receptor source for this set is a human donor with non-small cell lung cancer who had a complete response to radiotherapy plus ipilimumab.

DNA of the CDR3: TGCAGCGTTGTGGGACAGGTGAACACCGGGGAGCTGTTTTTT. Translation: CSVVGQVNTGELFF. J is TRBJ2-2 and V is TRBV29-1; 8 bases map to TRBD1. Germline V lookup: CDR1 SQVTM, CDR2 ANQGSEA. V shed 4 bases, J shed 1 base, and the junction held 2 bases outside the gene matches. The CDR3 consists of 14 residues.

The chain recombines TRBV5-1 with TRBJ2-3, with a weak D call TRBD1 (6 bases). This CDR3 has 15 residues. Germline V lookup: CDR1 SGHRS, CDR2 YFSETQ. The V gene lost 4 bases and the J gene lost 4 bases, with 16 bases spanning the gap. The CDR3: CASSTGSVGADTQYF. DNA for the CDR3: TGCGCCAGCAGCACAGGGTCAGTGGGCGCAGATACGCAGTATTTT.

The rearrangement joins TRBV10-1 to TRBJ2-5, with 12 bases lining up with TRBD2. With V trimmed by 8 bases and J by 5 bases, 6 bases remained unmatched. This CDR3 contains 14 residues. Germline V gene lookup returns CDR1 WNHNN and CDR2 SYGVQD (reference sequence). The CDR3 DNA is TGCGCCAGCTCTAGCGGGAGGGCCGTGGAGACCCAGTACTTC. It yields the protein CASSSGRAVETQYF.

In the case of this clone: Germline is not matched at one junction end, which may reflect a read error. This chain links TRBV7-7 with TRBJ2-5; 10 bases fit TRBD2. The CDR3 extends over 14 amino acids. From germline, CDR1 is SSHAT and CDR2 FNYEAQ (reference sequence). In DNA form, the CDR3 reads TGTGCTAGCAGCTCGGGACTAGCGCAAGAGACCCAGTACTTC. Its translation is CASSSGLAQETQYF.

The rearrangement uses TRBV20-1 and TRBJ1-2; D unresolved. The germline CDR1 and CDR2 sequences are DFQATT and SNEGSKA (reference sequence). This CDR3 is built from 11 residues. The germline V and J ends were trimmed by 0 bases and 14 bases, with 13 bases remaining between them. The CDR3 DNA sequence: TGCAGTGCTAGAGATAGCGGCGAGGGTACCTTC. It encodes CSARDSGEGTF.

This sequence joins TRBV9 and TRBJ2-3; TRBD1 is a possible D gene (6 bases). Germline V gene sequence: CDR1 SGDLS, CDR2 YYNGEE. There are 16 residues in the CDR3. Trimming took off 4 bases at V and 4 bases at J, with 19 bases between the two ends. Here the CDR3 reads CASSPFGTKGADTQYF. The CDR3 bases are TGTGCCAGCAGCCCATTTGGGACAAAAGGGGCAGATACGCAGTATTTT.

This clone was seen only once. The chain has TRBV9 and TRBJ1-1, with D tentatively TRBD1 (6 bases). V lost 5 bases to trimming and J lost 2 bases, with 13 bases between them. The CDR3 consists of 14 residues. Germline CDR1 SGDLS, CDR2 YYNGEE. The chain's CDR3 is CASSERQDNTEAFF. The CDR3 nucleotides are TGTGCCAGCAGTGAACGACAGGACAACACTGAAGCTTTCTTT.

The V gene is TRBV2, the J gene TRBJ2-2; possibly TRBD1 for D (7 bases). This CDR3 spans 16 amino acids. Trimming shortened V by 5 bases and J by 5 bases, and 18 bases separated the two germline ends. CDR1 SNHLY and CDR2 FYNNEI come from the germline V gene. The CDR3 nucleotides read TGTGCCAGCAGTCTAGGTGCAGGGGGACTGACCGGGGAGCTGTTTTTT. It translates to CASSLGAGGLTGELFF. The variable domain in full, with the rest retrieved from reference TRBV2 and TRBJ2-2, is EPEVTQTPSHQVTQMGQEVILRCVPISNHLYFYWYRQILGQKVEFLVSFYNNEISEKSEIFDDQFSVERPDGSNFTLKIRSTKLEDSAMYFCASSLGAGGLTGELFFGEGSRLTVL.

V usage is TRBV7-9 and J usage is TRBJ1-1; D not resolved. The CDR3 length is 14 residues. V was shortened by 0 bases and J by 8 bases, with 13 bases between the two germline ends. The V gene's germline CDR1 is SEHNR and CDR2 FQNEAQ (reference sequence). The CDR3 DNA reads as TGTGCCAGCAGCTTAGCTATCCGGGGTTCAGAAGCTTTCTTT. Translation: CASSLAIRGSEAFF.